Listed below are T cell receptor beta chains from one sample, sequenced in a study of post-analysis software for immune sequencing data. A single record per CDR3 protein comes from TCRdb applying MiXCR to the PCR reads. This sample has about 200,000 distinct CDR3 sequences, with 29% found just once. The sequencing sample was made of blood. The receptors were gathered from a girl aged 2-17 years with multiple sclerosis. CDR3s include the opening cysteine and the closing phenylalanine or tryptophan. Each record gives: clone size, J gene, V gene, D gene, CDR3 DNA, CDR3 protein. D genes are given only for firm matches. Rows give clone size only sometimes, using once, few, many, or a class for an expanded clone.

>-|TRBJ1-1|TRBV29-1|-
TGCAGCGTTGAGTTAGGGGCCAGCGTGAACACTGAAGCTTTCTTT
CSVELGASVNTEAFF
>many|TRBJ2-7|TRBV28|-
TGTGCCAGCAGTTCTCATCGAAACGAGCAGTACTTC
CASSSHRNEQYF
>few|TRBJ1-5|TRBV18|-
TGTGCCAGCTCACCCGGCGGGGGCAGTCCAAAGGGCAATCAGCCCCAGCATTTT
CASSPGGGSPKGNQPQHF
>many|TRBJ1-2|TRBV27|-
TGTGCCAGCAGTTTACGACCACAGTATGGCTACACCTTC
CASSLRPQYGYTF
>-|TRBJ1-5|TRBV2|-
TGTGCCAGCAGTGAACGTAGGGTGAATCAGCCCCAGCATTTT
CASSERRVNQPQHF
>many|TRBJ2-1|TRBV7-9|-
TGTGCCAGCAGCCCGCAGGACAAAACCTACAATGAGCAGTTCTTC
CASSPQDKTYNEQFF
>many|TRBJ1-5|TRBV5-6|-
TGTGCCAGCAGCGCGGGACCGGGGGTTGGTCAGCCCCAGCATTTT
CASSAGPGVGQPQHF
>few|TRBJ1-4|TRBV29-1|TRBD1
TGCAGCGCAACGGGACAGCCTAGTGAAAAACTGTTTTTT
CSATGQPSEKLFF
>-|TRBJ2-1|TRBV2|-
TGTGCCAGCAGTGAAGAAGGTCTAGCAGGGGCCCTAGGGCAGTTCTTC
CASSEEGLAGALGQFF
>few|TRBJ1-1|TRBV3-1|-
TGTGCCAGCAGCCGCGGCGTTCGGAGTGAAGCTTTCTTT
CASSRGVRSEAFF
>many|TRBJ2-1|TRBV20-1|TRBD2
TGCAGTGCTAGAAAGCCGGGACTAGCGTCGCATGAGCAGTTCTTC
CSARKPGLASHEQFF
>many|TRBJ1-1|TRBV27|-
TGTGCCAGCAGTCCCTGGCCAAACACTGAAGCTTTCTTT
CASSPWPNTEAFF
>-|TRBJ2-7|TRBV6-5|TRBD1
TGTGCCAGCATTCGGTCGGGACAGGGCGGCGAGCAGTACTTC
CASIRSGQGGEQYF
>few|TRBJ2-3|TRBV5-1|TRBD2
TGCGCCAGCAGCGATGAGCGGGGATGGGATACGCAGTATTTT
CASSDERGWDTQYF
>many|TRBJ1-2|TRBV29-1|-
TGCAGCGGGGAAAGGACTGCAGGCTACACCTTC
CSGERTAGYTF
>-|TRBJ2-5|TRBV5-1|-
TGCGCCGGCAGCGGTAGAGGTCGAGAGACCCAGTACTTC
CAGSGRGRETQYF
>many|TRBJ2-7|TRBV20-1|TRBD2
TGCAGTGCCGTGCGTGGGACTAGCGTCGACGAGCAGTACTTC
CSAVRGTSVDEQYF
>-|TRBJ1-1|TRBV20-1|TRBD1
TGCAGTGCTCCTAGACAGGGAGGATGGGCTGAAGCTTTCTTT
CSAPRQGGWAEAFF
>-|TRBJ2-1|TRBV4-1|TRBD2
TGCGCCAGCAGCCCGGGACTAGCGAGCGACAATGAGCAGTTCTTC
CASSPGLASDNEQFF
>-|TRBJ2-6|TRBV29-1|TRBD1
TGCAGCCCCCGCCGACAGGGCCCTGGGGCCAACGTCCTGACTTTC
CSPRRQGPGANVLTF
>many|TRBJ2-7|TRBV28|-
TGTGCCAGCAGCCTCCCAGGGACACAAGAATACGAGCAGTACTTC
CASSLPGTQEYEQYF
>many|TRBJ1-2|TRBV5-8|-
TGTGCCAGCAGCTTGGCAGGGGAGATTGGCTATGGCTACACCTTC
CASSLAGEIGYGYTF
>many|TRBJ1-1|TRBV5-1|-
TGCGCCAGCAGCTTGGACCCAGGGGACGCTGAAGCTTTCTTT
CASSLDPGDAEAFF
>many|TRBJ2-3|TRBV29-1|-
TGCAGCGTTGAAGTGGCAGGTACTAGCACAGATACGCAGTATTTT
CSVEVAGTSTDTQYF
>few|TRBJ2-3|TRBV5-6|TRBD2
TGTGCCAGCAGCAGGGAGTGGGAGGGCCCAGATACGCAGTATTTT
CASSREWEGPDTQYF
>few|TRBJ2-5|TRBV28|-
TGTGCCAGCAGTAAACCAGAGACCCAGTACTTC
CASSKPETQYF
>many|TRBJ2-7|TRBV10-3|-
TGTGCCATCGGGTCCCCCTACGAGCAGTACTTC
CAIGSPYEQYF
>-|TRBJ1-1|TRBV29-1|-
TGCAGCGTTGAAGACCCCACCGGGGCACTGAACACTGAAGCTTTCTTT
CSVEDPTGALNTEAFF
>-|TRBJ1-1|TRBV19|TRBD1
TGTGCCAGTAGTATGGGAGCAGGGGGCGGGGGCACTGAAGCTTTCTTT
CASSMGAGGGGTEAFF
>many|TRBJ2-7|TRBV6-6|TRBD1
TGTGCCAGCAGCCCCCGACAGGGACCCTACGAGCAGTACTTC
CASSPRQGPYEQYF
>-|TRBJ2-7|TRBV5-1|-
TGCGCCAGCAGCTTGGTATCCCGGAATTCCTACGAGCAGTACTTC
CASSLVSRNSYEQYF
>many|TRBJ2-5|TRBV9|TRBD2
TGTGCCAGCAGCGTGACTTGGACAGCGGGGGAGCAGTACTTC
CASSVTWTAGEQYF
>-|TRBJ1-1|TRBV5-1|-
TGCGCCAGCAGCCTCCGCGGAGGGGCGGCGAACACTAAAGCTTTCTTT
CASSLRGGAANTKAFF
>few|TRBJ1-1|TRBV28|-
TGTGCCAGCAGACGATACGAAGCTTTCTTT
CASRRYEAFF
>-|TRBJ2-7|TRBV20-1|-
TGCAGGGCTAGAGAGGGTACCAACGAGCAGTACTTC
CRAREGTNEQYF
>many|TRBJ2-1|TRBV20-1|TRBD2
TGCAGTGCGCCCGGACTAGCAGACAATGAGCAGTTCTTC
CSAPGLADNEQFF
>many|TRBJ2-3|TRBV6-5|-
TGTGCCAGCAGTTACGCTTCTGGGCTCACAGATACGCAGTATTTT
CASSYASGLTDTQYF
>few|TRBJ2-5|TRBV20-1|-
TGCAGTGCTAGAGATTGGAGCGAGACCCAGTACTTC
CSARDWSETQYF
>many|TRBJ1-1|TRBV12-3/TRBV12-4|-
TGTGCCAGCAGTTTACGTATCACTGAAGCTTTCTTT
CASSLRITEAFF
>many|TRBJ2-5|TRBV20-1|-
TGCAGTGCTGATGGGGGGACACCCCAAGAGACCCAGTACTTC
CSADGGTPQETQYF
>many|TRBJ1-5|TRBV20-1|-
TGCAGTGCTAGAGACCCGGACGCGATCCAGCCCCAGCATTTT
CSARDPDAIQPQHF
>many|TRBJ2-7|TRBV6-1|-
TGTGCCAGCGGGTACTCAACCTACGAGCAGTACTTC
CASGYSTYEQYF
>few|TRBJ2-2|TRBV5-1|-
TGCGCCAGCAGCTTGGGTCGCACCAGTAACACCGGGGAGCTGTTTTTT
CASSLGRTSNTGELFF
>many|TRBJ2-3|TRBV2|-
TGTGCCAGCAGCGCCACGAGGTCGGACGGTACGCAGTATTTT
CASSATRSDGTQYF
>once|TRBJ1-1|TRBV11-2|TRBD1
TGTGCCAGCAGCTTATTGTCCAGGGGGGATGAAGCTTTCTTT
CASSLLSRGDEAFF
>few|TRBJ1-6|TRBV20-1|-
TGCAGTGCTAGTGACAGGAACGACTATAATTCACCCCTCCACTTT
CSASDRNDYNSPLHF
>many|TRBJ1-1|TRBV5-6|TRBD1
TGTGCCAGCGGCAACACAGGGGGCACTGAAGCTTTCTTT
CASGNTGGTEAFF
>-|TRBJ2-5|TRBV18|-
TGTGCCAGCTCACCACAGAAAGGAGAGACCCAGTACTTC
CASSPQKGETQYF
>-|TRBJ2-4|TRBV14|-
TGTGCCAGCAGCCAAGGAGTTTGCAGCCCCCAAGCCAAAAACATTCAGTACTTC
CASSQGVCSPQAKNIQYF
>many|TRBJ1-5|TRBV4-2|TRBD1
TGTGCCAGCAGCCAAACTGGACAGGCGCGCAATCAGCCCCAGCATTTT
CASSQTGQARNQPQHF
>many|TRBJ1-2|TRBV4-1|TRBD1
TGCGCCAGCAGCCAGGACAGGGGATATGGCTACACCTTC
CASSQDRGYGYTF
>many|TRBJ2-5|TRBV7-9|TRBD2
TGTGCCAGCAGTAAGACGACCGGGACTAGCGGGAGATTCTCCCAAGAGACCCAGTACTTC
CASSKTTGTSGRFSQETQYF
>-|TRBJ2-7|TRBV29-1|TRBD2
TGCAGCGCGGGGGGGCTTGTATCCGAGCAGTACTTC
CSAGGLVSEQYF
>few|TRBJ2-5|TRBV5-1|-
TGCGCCAGCAGCCCCTCCCCCACAGAGACCCAGTACTTC
CASSPSPTETQYF
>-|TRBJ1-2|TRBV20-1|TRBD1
TGCAGTGCTAGGACAGGGGGCGAGTACTATGGCTACACCTTC
CSARTGGEYYGYTF
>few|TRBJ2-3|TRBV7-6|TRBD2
TGTGCCAGCAGCCCTAGCGGGGGAGATAGGGATACGCAGTATTTT
CASSPSGGDRDTQYF
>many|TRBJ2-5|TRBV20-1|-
TGCAGTGCTAGAGTCGGGAAAGAGACCCAGTACTTC
CSARVGKETQYF
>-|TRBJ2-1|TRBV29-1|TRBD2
TGCAGCGTAGTGTTAGCGGGCCGCTCCTACAATGAGCAGTTCTTC
CSVVLAGRSYNEQFF